This section outlines one TCR beta chain sequence together with its context. The assay was immunoSEQ multiplex PCR, and TCRdb's table has in-frame clones only and misses some. The table has roughly 160,000 clones, about 90% seen once; the top ten hold 1.5% to 2%. The data were obtained in a study of T cell responses to AZD1222 COVID-19 vaccine. Germline V gene data show CDR1 as SGDLS and CDR2 as YYNGEE. This CDR3 is 17 amino acids long. V lost 2 bases and J lost 0, with 12 bases in between. The sequence was obtained from an adult in good health. The chain employs TRBV9 and TRBJ1-6, with TRBD1 as a possible D gene (5 bases). This specimen was peripheral blood, taken on day 0 of AZD1222 vaccination. The CDR3 sequence: CASSVEEGTSYNSPLHF. As DNA, the CDR3 is TGTGCCAGCAGCGTCGAGGAGGGGACCTCCTATAATTCACCCCTCCACTTT.